This T cell receptor beta chain stems from a study of blood T cell repertoires in COVID-19. Cohorts were assigned according to the clinical history that participants reported. Two negative PCRs, clearance, or symptom resolution had been documented for recovered Cohort 3 donors. The assay was immunoSEQ multiplex PCR, and TCRdb's table has in-frame clones only and misses some. The sample lists about 280,000 clones; less than 85% were seen once. The CDR3 is 12 amino acids. Per germline, CDR1 MNHEY and CDR2 SVGAGI. Trimming stripped 6 bases from V and 8 bases from J, with 11 bases between. The source material was PBMCs or T cells enriched from blood (not recorded which). The receptor comes from a woman aged 50 to 60 who had recovered from COVID-19. The chain combines TRBV6-5 with TRBJ1-3; D gene unclear. In nucleotides, the CDR3 is TGTGCCAGCAGCACGTTGGCTGACACCATATATTTT. Translated: CASSTLADTIYF.